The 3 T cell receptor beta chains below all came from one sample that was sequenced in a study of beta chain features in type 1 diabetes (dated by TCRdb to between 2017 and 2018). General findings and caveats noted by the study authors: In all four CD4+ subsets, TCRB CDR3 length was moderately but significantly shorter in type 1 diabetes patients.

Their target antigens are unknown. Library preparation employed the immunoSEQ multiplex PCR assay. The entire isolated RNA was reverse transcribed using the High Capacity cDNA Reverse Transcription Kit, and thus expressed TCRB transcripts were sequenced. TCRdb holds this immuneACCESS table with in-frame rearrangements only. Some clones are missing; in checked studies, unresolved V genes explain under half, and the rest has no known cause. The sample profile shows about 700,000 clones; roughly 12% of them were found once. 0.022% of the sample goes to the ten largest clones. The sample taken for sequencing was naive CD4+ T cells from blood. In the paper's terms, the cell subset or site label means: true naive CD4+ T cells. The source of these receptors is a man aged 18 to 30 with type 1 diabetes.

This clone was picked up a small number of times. CDR3 protein: CASSLFLHQGYTF. The CDR3 nucleotides are TGTGCCAGCAGCTTATTTTTACACCAAGGCTACACCTTC. This chain links TRBV7-3 with TRBJ1-2; no clear D gene. Per germline, CDR1 SGHTA and CDR2 FQGTGA. The germline V and J ends were trimmed by 2 bases and 8 bases, with 12 bases remaining between them. This CDR3 spans 13 amino acids. Combining the CDR3 with reference TRBV7-3 and TRBJ1-2 gives the whole variable domain GAGVSQTPSNKVTEKGKYVELRCDPISGHTALYWYRQSLGQGPEFLIYFQGTGAADDSGLPNDRFFAVRPEGSVSTLKIQRTERGDSAVYLCASSLFLHQGYTFGSGTRLTVV.

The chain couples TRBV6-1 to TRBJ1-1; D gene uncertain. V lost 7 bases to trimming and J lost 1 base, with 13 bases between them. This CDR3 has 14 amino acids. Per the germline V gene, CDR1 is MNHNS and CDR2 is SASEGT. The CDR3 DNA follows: TGTGCCAGCACTGAGTACGGAGGGAACACTGAAGCTTTCTTT. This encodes CASTEYGGNTEAFF.

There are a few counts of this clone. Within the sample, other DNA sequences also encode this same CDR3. As DNA, the CDR3 is TGTGCCAGCAGTTACTCGGGACAGGGGGCGTACGAGCAGTACTTC. It is translated as CASSYSGQGAYEQYF. This chain joins TRBV6-5 and TRBJ2-7; 12 bases align to TRBD1. The V gene end was trimmed by 0 bases and the J gene end by 4 bases; junction bases not matched to a gene: 1. Germline loops: CDR1 MNHEY, CDR2 SVGAGI. The CDR3 is made up of 15 amino acids.